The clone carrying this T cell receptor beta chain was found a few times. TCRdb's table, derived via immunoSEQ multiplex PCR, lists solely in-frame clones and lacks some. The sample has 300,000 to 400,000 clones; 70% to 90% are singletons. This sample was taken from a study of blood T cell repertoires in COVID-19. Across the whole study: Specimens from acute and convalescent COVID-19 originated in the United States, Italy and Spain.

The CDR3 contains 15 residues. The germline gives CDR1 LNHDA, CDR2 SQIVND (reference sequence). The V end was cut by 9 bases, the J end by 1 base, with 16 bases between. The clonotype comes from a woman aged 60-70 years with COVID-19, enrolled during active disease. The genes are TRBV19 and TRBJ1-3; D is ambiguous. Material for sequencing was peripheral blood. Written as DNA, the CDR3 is TGTGCCAGCGGGAGGCACAAACTTTCTGGAAACACCATATATTTT. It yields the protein CASGRHKLSGNTIYF.